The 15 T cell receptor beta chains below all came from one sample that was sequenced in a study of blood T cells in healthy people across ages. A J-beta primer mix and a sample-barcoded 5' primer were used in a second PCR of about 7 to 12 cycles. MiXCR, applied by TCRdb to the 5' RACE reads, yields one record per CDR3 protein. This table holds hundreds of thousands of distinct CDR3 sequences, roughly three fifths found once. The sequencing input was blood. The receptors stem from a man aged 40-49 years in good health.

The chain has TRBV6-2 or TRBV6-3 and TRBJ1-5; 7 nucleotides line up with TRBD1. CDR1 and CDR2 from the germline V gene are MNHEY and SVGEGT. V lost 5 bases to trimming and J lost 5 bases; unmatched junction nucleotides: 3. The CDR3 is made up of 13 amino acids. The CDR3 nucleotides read TGTGCCAGCAGTGACAGGGTCCATCAGCCCCAGCATTTT. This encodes CASSDRVHQPQHF.

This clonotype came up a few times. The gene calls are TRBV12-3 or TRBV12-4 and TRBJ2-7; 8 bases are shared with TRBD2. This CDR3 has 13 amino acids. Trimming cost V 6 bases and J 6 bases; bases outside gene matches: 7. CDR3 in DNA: TGTGCCAGCAGCCAGACACGGGGGGGCGAGCAGTACTTC. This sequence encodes CASSQTRGGEQYF.

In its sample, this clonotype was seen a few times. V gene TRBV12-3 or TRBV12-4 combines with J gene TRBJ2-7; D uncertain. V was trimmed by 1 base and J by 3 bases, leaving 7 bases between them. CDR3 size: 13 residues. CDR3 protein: CASSLGQYYEQYF. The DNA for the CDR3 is TGTGCCAGCAGTTTAGGACAATACTACGAGCAGTACTTC.

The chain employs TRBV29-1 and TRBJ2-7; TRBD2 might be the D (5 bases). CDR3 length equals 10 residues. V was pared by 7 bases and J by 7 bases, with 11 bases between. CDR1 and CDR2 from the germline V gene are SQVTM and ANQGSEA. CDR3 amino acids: CSASGNEQYF. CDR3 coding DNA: TGCAGCGCCTCGGGGAATGAGCAGTACTTC.

The CDR3: CSVQGTGDLLQETQYF. Written as DNA, the CDR3 is TGCAGCGTCCAGGGGACAGGGGACCTTTTACAAGAGACCCAGTACTTC. The gene calls are TRBV29-1 and TRBJ2-5; 10 bases map to TRBD1. CDR1 and CDR2 (germline): SQVTM, ANQGSEA. This CDR3 spans 16 amino acids. The V gene end was trimmed by 6 bases and the J gene end by 2 bases; junction bases not matched to a gene: 12.

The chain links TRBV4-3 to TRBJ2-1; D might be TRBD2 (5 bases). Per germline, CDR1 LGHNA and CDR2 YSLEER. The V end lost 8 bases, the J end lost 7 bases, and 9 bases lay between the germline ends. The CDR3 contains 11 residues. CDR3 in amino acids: CASGRWNEQFF. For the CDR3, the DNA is TGCGCCAGCGGGAGATGGAATGAGCAGTTCTTC.

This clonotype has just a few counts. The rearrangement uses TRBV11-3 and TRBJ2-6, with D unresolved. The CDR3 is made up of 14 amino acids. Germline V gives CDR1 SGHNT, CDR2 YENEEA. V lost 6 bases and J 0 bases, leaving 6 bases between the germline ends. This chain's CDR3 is CASRGVSGANVLTF. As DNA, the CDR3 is TGTGCCAGCAGAGGCGTCTCTGGGGCCAACGTCCTGACTTTC.

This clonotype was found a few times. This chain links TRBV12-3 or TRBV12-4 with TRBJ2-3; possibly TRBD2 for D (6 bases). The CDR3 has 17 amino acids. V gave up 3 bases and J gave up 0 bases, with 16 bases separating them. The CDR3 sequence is CASSFDGGGTSTDTQYF. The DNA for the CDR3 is TGTGCCAGCAGTTTTGACGGGGGAGGCACTAGCACAGATACGCAGTATTTT.

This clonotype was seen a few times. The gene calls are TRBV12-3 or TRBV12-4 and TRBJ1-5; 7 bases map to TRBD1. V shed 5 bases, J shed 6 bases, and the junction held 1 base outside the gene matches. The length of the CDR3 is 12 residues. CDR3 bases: TGTGCCAGCAGTGACAGGGTTCAGCCCCAGCATTTT. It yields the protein CASSDRVQPQHF.

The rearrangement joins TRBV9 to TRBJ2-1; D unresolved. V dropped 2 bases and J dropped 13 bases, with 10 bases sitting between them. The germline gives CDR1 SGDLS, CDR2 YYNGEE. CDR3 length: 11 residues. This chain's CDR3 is CASSVKGIQFF. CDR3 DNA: TGTGCCAGCAGCGTTAAAGGGATTCAGTTCTTC.

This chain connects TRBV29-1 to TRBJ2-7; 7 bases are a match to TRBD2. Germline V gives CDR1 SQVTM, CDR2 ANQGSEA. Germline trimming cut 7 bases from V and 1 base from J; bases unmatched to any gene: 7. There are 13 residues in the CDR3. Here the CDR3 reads CSAGGTGSYEQYF. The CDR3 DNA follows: TGCAGCGCCGGGGGGACGGGTTCCTACGAGCAGTACTTC.

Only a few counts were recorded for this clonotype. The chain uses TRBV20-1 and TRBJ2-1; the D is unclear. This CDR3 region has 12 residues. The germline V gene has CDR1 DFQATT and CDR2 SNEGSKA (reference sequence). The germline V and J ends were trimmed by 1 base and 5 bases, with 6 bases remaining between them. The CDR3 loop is CSARAENNEQFF. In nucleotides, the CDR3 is TGCAGTGCTAGAGCGGAGAACAATGAGCAGTTCTTC.

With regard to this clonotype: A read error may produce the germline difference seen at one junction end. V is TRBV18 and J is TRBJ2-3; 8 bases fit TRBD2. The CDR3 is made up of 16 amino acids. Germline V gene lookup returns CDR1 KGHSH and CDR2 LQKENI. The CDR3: CASSPSTGGTTDTRYF. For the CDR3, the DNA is TGTGCCAGCTCACCCTCGACGGGGGGGACAACAGATACGCGGTATTTT.

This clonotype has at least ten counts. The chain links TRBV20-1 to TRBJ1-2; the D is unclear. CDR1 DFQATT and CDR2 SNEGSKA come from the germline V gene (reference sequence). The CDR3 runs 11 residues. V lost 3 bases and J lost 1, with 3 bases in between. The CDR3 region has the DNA TGCAGTGCTAGCGATAACTATGGCTACACCTTC. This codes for CSASDNYGYTF.

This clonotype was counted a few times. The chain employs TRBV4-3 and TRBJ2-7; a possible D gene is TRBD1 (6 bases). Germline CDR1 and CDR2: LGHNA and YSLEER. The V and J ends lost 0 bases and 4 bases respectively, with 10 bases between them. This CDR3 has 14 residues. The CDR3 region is CASSQDQGRYEQYF. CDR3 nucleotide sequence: TGCGCCAGCAGCCAAGATCAGGGGCGATACGAGCAGTACTTC.